This T cell receptor beta chain stems from a study of CXCR3-negative and CXCR3-positive naive CD8 T cells. Turning to this clonotype: What it recognizes is unknown.

The CD45RO-CCR7+CD27+CD95- phenotype denoted naive CD8+ T cells. Findings and limits, study-wide: High diversity, comparable across both naive subsets, contrasted with much lower diversity in memory CD8+ cells. CXCR3-positive naive cells had more hydrophobic TRB CDR3s than CXCR3-negative naive cells. Naive subsets displayed similar surface CD5, and TCR strength was inferred from TRB CDR3 properties.

UMI labels and 5' RACE were used to prepare the TRB cDNA libraries. After re-calling the 5' RACE reads, TCRdb lists one entry per CDR3 protein, DNA absent. This sample's table reports about 6,800 distinct CDR3 sequences. The CDR3 loop spans 13 amino acids. Germline V gene lookup returns CDR1 MGHDK and CDR2 SYGVNS. This TCR was recovered from a human donor in good health. Some clones in this sample may be carry-over from other donors' samples. The chain couples TRBV25-1 to TRBJ2-5; TCRdb's D gene call, TRBD2, goes unchecked for lack of DNA. The sample comprised naive CXCR3+ CD8+ T cells from blood. Sample subset: CD45RO-CCR7+CD27+CD95- naive CD8+ T cells expressing CXCR3 (TNR3+). The CDR3 region is CATSDYDQETQYF.